The text below deals with one T cell receptor beta chain. Its target is not known. From its re-call of the 5' RACE reads, TCRdb lists each CDR3 protein once, without DNA. The repertoire shows over 110,000 distinct CDR3 sequences; the top ten hold around 2.5%. Blood was collected, roughly 2.5 ml per donor. The CDR3 runs 16 residues. Germline CDR1 reads SGHRS; CDR2 reads YFSETQ. This sample is part of a study of monozygotic twins with inflammatory bowel disease. Regarding the study as a whole: Twins with IBD had fewer clonotypes in common with others than healthy twins, particularly during disease activity. No difference was seen in repertoire similarity between concordant and discordant twins, possibly from limited power. The existence of one strong signal or clonotype linked to IBD lacked support.

The chain employs TRBV5-1 and TRBJ2-2; absent DNA, TCRdb's TRBD2 call cannot be checked. The sequencing sample was made of blood. The sequence was obtained from a human donor with ulcerative colitis or Crohn's disease, or a healthy co-twin of an affected twin (not recorded which). CDR3: CASSETSGANTGELFF.